Reported below is one T cell receptor beta chain. The antigen it binds to is not known. No base quality information exists; no much larger clone differs at one position. TCRbeta CDR3 regions were amplified from genomic DNA by means of the immunoSEQ Assay, a bias-controlled multiplex PCR. From the authors' description of their analysis: Within the assay, amplification of reference gene primers was used to estimate how many nucleated cells each sample contained. Sequence reads were collapsed and filtered to measure the absolute abundance of every unique TCRbeta CDR3 rearrangement. For each sample, productive Simpson clonality was calculated as the square root of Simpson's diversity index across productive rearrangements. This is the immuneACCESS table as TCRdb keeps it, with only in-frame sequences that have V and J called. A part of the clones is gone; compared with another copy, unresolved V genes explain less than half, and the rest is unexplained. The V and J calls and clone size were taken over from that table, and D and trimming were inferred from the DNA. The table for this sample lists more than 300,000 clones; roughly 90% of them were counted only once. The ten largest make up 7% to 8% of the sample.

One collaborating source in Seattle enrolled patients during active infection and followed them longitudinally through the course of disease. Whole blood was collected in K2EDTA tubes by collaborating institutions according to the institutions' own protocols. Collaborator samples were shipped for TCRbeta analysis as frozen whole blood, isolated PBMCs, or DNA extracted from either sample type. The data stem from a study of blood T cell repertoires in COVID-19 (dated by TCRdb to 2020 to 2021). Looking at the study overall: Samples from collaborators originated in the United States, Italy and Spain and spanned both the acute and convalescent phases of COVID-19. The prospective study material was composed of cDNA or gDNA derived from T cells, B-cell-depleted T cells, or PBMCs. Subjects who had been exposed to COVID-19, were actively infected with it, or had recovered from it provided the deeply sampled blood TCRbeta repertoires that made up the dataset. The repertoires were released in a freely available public database intended as a resource for research on the immune response to SARS-CoV-2. Samples were obtained from the ongoing ImmuneRACE study (first 160 participants) and from 1,200 or so subjects provided by 6 global collaborators. Nearly every sample came with metadata listing a de-identified subject ID, COVID-19 status, age in years and sex. Where available, HLA class I and class II types were taken from metadata supplied by the sample provider and were not determined by assay-based typing. Results the study describes overall, beyond this receptor: How much clinical and demographic metadata was included differed by source and by participant, and the metadata was provided uncurated.

CDR1 SGHDT and CDR2 YYEEEE were looked up in the germline V gene. Measured from the cysteine to the phenylalanine, the CDR3 is 14 residues long. Just the 42-base CDR3 DNA is kept, in frame starting at base 1. V loses 1 base, J loses 7 bases, and the germline ends lie 11 bases apart. This sequence originates from a woman between 65 and 79 years old with COVID-19, enrolled during active disease. The sequence is built from TRBV5-6 and TRBJ1-4, and perhaps TRBD1 as D gene, on 6 matching bases. Source material: peripheral blood. The sequenced DNA is TGTGCCAGCAGCTTGACAGGGACGATTGAAAAACTGTTTTTT. Its amino acids are CASSLTGTIEKLFF.